Listed below are T cell receptor beta chains from one sample, sequenced in a study of cytomegalovirus exposure and HLA in healthy donors. The assay was immunoSEQ multiplex PCR, and TCRdb's table has in-frame clones only and misses some. Of around 300,000 clones listed, roughly 87% were seen once; the top ten hold roughly 1.2%. The sequenced sample consisted of PBMCs. Receptors were obtained from a woman younger than 45 in good health and CMV-seropositive. CDR3s include the opening cysteine and the closing phenylalanine or tryptophan. Fields, in order: V gene, clone size, D gene, J gene, CDR3 length, CDR3 protein, CDR3 DNA. The D gene is left open where the match is weak. A row's size may be missing; if present it is once, few, many or a size class.

v_call: TRBV2
clone_size: -
d_call: TRBD2
j_call: TRBJ2-7
cdr3_length: 15
cdr3_aa: CASTPRTSGGHEQYF
cdr3_nt: TGTGCCAGCACCCCGAGGACTAGCGGGGGGCACGAGCAGTACTTC

v_call: TRBV7-7
clone_size: -
d_call: TRBD1
j_call: TRBJ2-1
cdr3_length: 15
cdr3_aa: CASSLSQGVYNEQFF
cdr3_nt: TGTGCCAGCAGCTTAAGCCAGGGGGTCTACAATGAGCAGTTCTTC

v_call: TRBV7-9
clone_size: -
d_call: -
j_call: TRBJ2-1
cdr3_length: 16
cdr3_aa: CASSSLLTRKNNEQFF
cdr3_nt: TGTGCCAGCAGCTCGCTTCTAACCAGGAAAAACAATGAGCAGTTCTTC

v_call: TRBV28
clone_size: -
d_call: -
j_call: TRBJ2-7
cdr3_length: 15
cdr3_aa: CASSGINRETYEQYF
cdr3_nt: TGTGCCAGCAGCGGGATAAACAGGGAGACCTACGAGCAGTACTTC

v_call: TRBV6-5
clone_size: -
d_call: -
j_call: TRBJ2-7
cdr3_length: 14
cdr3_aa: CASSTAGVPYEQYF
cdr3_nt: TGTGCCAGCAGCACAGCAGGGGTTCCCTACGAGCAGTACTTC

v_call: TRBV30
clone_size: -
d_call: -
j_call: TRBJ1-5
cdr3_length: 13
cdr3_aa: CAWSKGFNQPQHF
cdr3_nt: TGTGCCTGGAGTAAGGGGTTCAATCAGCCCCAGCATTTT

v_call: TRBV23-1
clone_size: once
d_call: -
j_call: TRBJ1-1
cdr3_length: 15
cdr3_aa: CASSQSDSENTEAFF
cdr3_nt: TGCGCCAGCAGTCAATCGGACAGTGAGAACACTGAAGCTTTCTTT

v_call: TRBV28
clone_size: -
d_call: -
j_call: TRBJ1-1
cdr3_length: 17
cdr3_aa: CASSHGRGRRVPSLAFF
cdr3_nt: TGTGCCAGCAGCCATGGGAGGGGCAGGCGTGTCCCATCCCTCGCTTTCTTT

v_call: TRBV9
clone_size: -
d_call: TRBD1
j_call: TRBJ1-1
cdr3_length: 17
cdr3_aa: CASSPVGWVTGDTEAFF
cdr3_nt: TGTGCCAGCAGCCCAGTAGGATGGGTGACAGGGGACACTGAAGCTTTCTTT

v_call: TRBV28
clone_size: -
d_call: -
j_call: TRBJ1-2
cdr3_length: 11
cdr3_aa: CASDSRYGYTF
cdr3_nt: TGTGCCAGCGACTCGCGGTATGGCTACACCTTC

v_call: TRBV7-2
clone_size: -
d_call: -
j_call: TRBJ2-2
cdr3_length: 14
cdr3_aa: CASSFDYSTGELFF
cdr3_nt: TGTGCCAGCAGCTTCGACTACTCCACCGGGGAGCTGTTTTTT

v_call: TRBV10-3
clone_size: -
d_call: -
j_call: TRBJ1-1
cdr3_length: 14
cdr3_aa: CAIRVDTQNTEAFF
cdr3_nt: TGTGCCATCAGGGTGGACACCCAGAACACTGAAGCTTTCTTT